The 21 T cell receptor beta chains below come from one sample, sequenced in a study of cytomegalovirus exposure and HLA in healthy donors. Both 60 Vbeta primers and 13 Jbeta primers went into the PCR. Repertoires were generated with immunoSEQ multiplex PCR, while TCRdb's copy carries only in-frame clones and drops some. The data contain 310,000 or so clones, 80% to 90% of them singletons. What was sequenced was PBMCs. The receptors were sampled from a woman aged 18-29 years in good health and CMV-seronegative.

This clone showed up just once. The genes are TRBV5-1 and TRBJ2-1; 7 bases fit TRBD2. V dropped 0 bases and J dropped 8; count of bases not matched to a gene: 2. Germline-derived CDR1 and CDR2 are SGHRS and YFSETQ. The CDR3 runs 13 residues. CDR3 residues: CASSLELAHEQFF. In nucleotides, the CDR3 is TGCGCCAGCAGCTTGGAACTAGCGCATGAGCAGTTCTTC. Full variable domain (remainder filled in from reference TRBV5-1 and TRBJ2-1): KAGVTQTPRYLIKTRGQQVTLSCSPISGHRSVSWYQQTPGQGLQFLFEYFSETQRNKGNFPGRFSGRQFSNSRSEMNVSTLELGDSALYLCASSLELAHEQFFGPGTRLTVL.

This clone was detected once. V and J are TRBV7-8 and TRBJ2-7; perhaps TRBD1 as D (6 bases). Germline loops: CDR1 SGHVS, CDR2 FQNEAQ. V was pared by 3 bases and J by 0 bases, with 9 bases between. This CDR3 is 14 amino acids long. The CDR3 here is CASSFSQGSYEQYF. The CDR3 DNA sequence: TGTGCCAGCAGCTTCTCACAGGGCTCCTACGAGCAGTACTTC.

This chain links TRBV7-2 with TRBJ1-2, with 8 bases that match TRBD1. This CDR3 is built from 13 residues. Germline assignment: CDR1 SGHTA and CDR2 FQGNSA. The junction had 3 bases not matched to a gene; V was cut back by 5 bases and J by 4 bases. CDR3 loop: CASSIGQGYGYTF. The CDR3 DNA is TGTGCCAGCAGCATAGGACAGGGCTATGGCTACACCTTC.

This clone was seen a handful of times. The chain carries TRBV4-1 and TRBJ2-3; weak D call: TRBD2 (5 bases). The germline gives CDR1 MGHRA, CDR2 YSYEKL. There are 16 residues in the CDR3. Trimming stripped 0 bases from V and 6 bases from J, with 16 bases between. CDR3 bases: TGCGCCAGCAGCCAAGAAAAGTCGGTCGGGGTCGATACGCAGTATTTT. Its translation is CASSQEKSVGVDTQYF.

CDR3 DNA sequence: TGTGCCAGGACCAGTTGGGGGCCCCAAGAGACCCAGTACTTC. Translation: CARTSWGPQETQYF. This chain connects TRBV2 to TRBJ2-5, with D perhaps TRBD1 (6 bases). Deletions cut 9 bases from V and 1 base from J, with 15 bases between. Germline V gene lookup returns CDR1 SNHLY and CDR2 FYNNEI. CDR3 length: 14 amino acids.

The chain carries TRBV18 and TRBJ2-2; D unresolved. The CDR3 covers 14 residues. The V gene's germline CDR1 is KGHSH and CDR2 LQKENI. V lost 1 base and J 1 base, leaving 4 bases between the germline ends. The CDR3 DNA follows: TGTGCCAGCTCACCACGTAGGAACACCGGGGAGCTGTTTTTT. Translated: CASSPRRNTGELFF.

This chain joins TRBV7-8 and TRBJ2-3, with 8 nucleotides matching TRBD2. CDR3 length: 17 residues. V shed 4 bases, J shed 6 bases, and the junction held 15 bases outside the gene matches. Germline values: CDR1 SGHVS, CDR2 FQNEAQ. CDR3 protein: CASSSDSGTGWGDTQYF. The CDR3, as DNA: TGTGCCAGCAGCTCCGATAGCGGGACTGGATGGGGGGATACGCAGTATTTT.

This chain uses TRBV19 with TRBJ2-2; no reliable D call. This CDR3 is built from 10 residues. The V gene lost 5 bases and the J gene lost 10 bases, with 5 bases spanning the gap. Germline V gene data show CDR1 as LNHDA and CDR2 as SQIVND (reference sequence). This CDR3 is CASSGQELFF. CDR3 nucleotide sequence: TGTGCCAGTAGTGGGCAGGAGCTGTTTTTT. The full variable domain, with the rest looked up from reference TRBV19 and TRBJ2-2, is DGGITQSPKYLFRKEGQNVTLSCEQNLNHDAMYWYRQDPGQGLRLIYYSQIVNDFQKGDIAEGYSVSREKKESFPLTVTSAQKNPTAFYLCASSGQELFFGEGSRLTVL.

The J gene is TRBJ2-1, the V gene TRBV29-1, with D tentatively TRBD1 (5 bases). The CDR3 consists of 13 residues. Germline V CDR1 and CDR2: SQVTM, ANQGSEA. V lost 8 bases and J lost 4, with 15 bases in between. CDR3 sequence (DNA): TGCAGCTTTACAGGTGGGGAATACAATGAGCAGTTCTTC. Its protein is CSFTGGEYNEQFF.

This clone was picked up one time. The rearrangement links TRBV29-1 to TRBJ2-2; D is perhaps TRBD1 (5 bases). V gave up 7 bases and J gave up 4 bases, with 10 bases separating them. Germline CDR1 SQVTM, CDR2 ANQGSEA. This CDR3 has 12 residues. DNA of the CDR3: TGCAGCGCTCACCAGGGCACCGGGGAGCTGTTTTTT. As protein: CSAHQGTGELFF.

The genes are TRBV9 and TRBJ1-6; possibly TRBD1 for D (5 bases). V was clipped by 2 bases and J by 9 bases, with 18 bases between them. Germline V gene sequence: CDR1 SGDLS, CDR2 YYNGEE. There are 16 residues in the CDR3. Here the CDR3 reads CASSVSGIGAPSPLHF. Here the CDR3 DNA reads TGTGCCAGCAGCGTCTCAGGGATAGGGGCTCCTTCACCCCTCCACTTT.

The V and J genes are TRBV29-1 and TRBJ1-2; TRBD1 matches 7 bases. This CDR3 has 13 residues. With V trimmed by 8 bases and J by 6 bases, 12 bases remained unmatched. Germline lookup yields CDR1 SQVTM and CDR2 ANQGSEA. As DNA, the CDR3 is TGCAGCTCAAACCTAGGGCAGGGGGATGGCTACACCTTC. Its protein product is CSSNLGQGDGYTF.

This chain connects TRBV25-1 to TRBJ2-1, with 11 positions matching TRBD2. The junction had 12 bases not matched to a gene; V was cut back by 1 base and J by 10 bases. The CDR3 is 17 residues long. Germline V gives CDR1 MGHDK, CDR2 SYGVNS. CDR3 nucleotide sequence: TGTGCCAGCAGTGAATCTTTTTTGACTAGCGGGGTAGACGAGCAGTTCTTC. It translates to CASSESFLTSGVDEQFF. Full variable domain (remainder filled in from reference TRBV25-1 and TRBJ2-1): EADIYQTPRYLVIGTGKKITLECSQTMGHDKMYWYQQDPGMELHLIHYSYGVNSTEKGDLSSESTVSRIRTEHFPLTLESARPSHTSQYLCASSESFLTSGVDEQFFGPGTRLTVL.

In DNA form, the CDR3 reads TGTGCCAGCAGCCAAGGGGATCCCGGGAGCTACACCTTC. It encodes CASSQGDPGSYTF. V is TRBV4-2 and J is TRBJ1-2; D not certain. Germline V lookup: CDR1 LGHNA, CDR2 YNFKEQ. The CDR3 runs to 13 residues. Trimming cost V 1 base and J 9 bases, with 12 bases left between them.

The V gene is TRBV20-1, the J gene TRBJ2-7; a possible D gene is TRBD2 (6 bases). The CDR3 has 11 residues. The V end was cut by 6 bases, the J end by 4 bases, with 10 bases between. Per germline, CDR1 DFQATT and CDR2 SNEGSKA (reference sequence). CDR3 sequence (DNA): TGCAGTGCGGGGGACTGGTACGAGCAGTACTTC. Amino acids: CSAGDWYEQYF.

The chain has TRBV6-1 and TRBJ1-5; no clear D gene. This CDR3 has 17 amino acids. Germline CDR1 MNHNS, CDR2 SASEGT. V gave up 4 bases and J gave up 4 bases, with 20 bases separating them. The CDR3 here is CASSVPAGRLVNQPQHF. In DNA, the CDR3 is TGTGCCAGCAGTGTGCCTGCGGGCAGACTAGTAAATCAGCCCCAGCATTTT.

Only a few counts were recorded for this clone. The chain is built from TRBV11-2 and TRBJ2-1, with 8 nucleotides matching TRBD1. The CDR3 is 15 residues long. V shed 0 bases and J 7 bases; nucleotides not matched to a gene: 5. Germline values: CDR1 SGHAT, CDR2 FQNNGV. The CDR3 is CASSLDRGLFNEQFF. For the CDR3, the DNA is TGTGCCAGCAGCTTAGACAGGGGGCTCTTTAATGAGCAGTTCTTC.

Note on this clone: The sample contains more than one DNA sequence encoding this CDR3. The rearrangement uses TRBV5-4 and TRBJ2-5; D is undetermined. CDR1 and CDR2 from the germline V gene are SGHNT and YYREEE (reference sequence). This CDR3 region has 14 residues. V shed 0 bases and J shed 2 bases, with 8 bases lying between them. In nucleotides, the CDR3 is TGTGCCAGCAGCTTGGCCGGGTCGCAAGAGACCCAGTACTTC. Amino acid sequence: CASSLAGSQETQYF.

As to this clone: At one boundary the junction diverges from the germline segment, which might be a read error. J is TRBJ2-3 and V is TRBV10-3; possible D gene TRBD1, 6 bases. Germline V gives CDR1 ENHRY, CDR2 SYGVKD. The CDR3 extends over 15 amino acids. The CDR3 here is CASSEMGAGPDTQYF. The CDR3 coding sequence is TGTGCCAGCAGTGAAATGGGGGCCGGCCCAGATACGCAGTATTTT.

The chain recombines TRBV14 with TRBJ2-1; D gene ambiguous. The germline V gene has CDR1 SGHDN and CDR2 FVKESK. CDR3 length: 14 amino acids. Between the trimmed V and J ends, which lost 4 bases and 7 bases, there was a span of 14 bases. The CDR3 region has the DNA TGTGCCAGCAGCCCTCTCCAGTGGTCTAATGAGCAGTTCTTC. Translated: CASSPLQWSNEQFF.

The CDR3 DNA reads as TGTGCCAGCAGTTTTGGACAGCGCACCAATCAGCCCCAGCATTTT. Translating gives CASSFGQRTNQPQHF. The chain employs TRBV2 and TRBJ1-5, with D perhaps TRBD1 (6 bases). The CDR3 consists of 15 residues. Trimming pared 5 bases from V and 3 bases from J, leaving 14 bases between. CDR1 is SNHLY and CDR2 is FYNNEI in the germline V gene.